What follows are 9 T cell receptor beta chains derived from one specimen sequenced in a study of blood T cell repertoires in COVID-19. Assay used: immunoSEQ multiplex PCR; TCRdb lists only in-frame clones, some missing. The sample has 110,000 or so clones, 87% seen once. Sequencing used peripheral blood. The receptors come from a woman aged 50 to 60 with acute or convalescent COVID-19.

The V call is TRBV19, the J call TRBJ2-4; 13 bases fit TRBD2. V was clipped by 5 bases and J by 7 bases; unmatched bases: 8. This CDR3 has 16 residues. CDR1 is LNHDA, CDR2 SQIVND, per germline (reference sequence). This CDR3 is CASSFAGTSGKNIQYF. The CDR3 DNA reads TGTGCCAGTAGTTTCGCTGGGACTAGCGGGAAGAACATTCAGTACTTC.

With respect to this clone: The junction does not match germline at one end; this may be a read error. The genes are TRBV11-3 and TRBJ1-1; tentatively, D is TRBD1 (6 bases). The CDR3 is 11 residues long. From germline, CDR1 is SGHNT and CDR2 YENEEA. CDR3 nucleotides: TGTGCCAGCAGCTTAGTCGGACAGCCTATCTTT. Translated, it gives CASSLVGQPIF. Based on the CDR3 plus reference TRBV11-3 and TRBJ1-1, the full variable domain is EAGVVQSPRYKIIEKKQPVAFWCNPISGHNTLYWYLQNLGQGPELLIRYENEEAVDDSQLPKDRFSAERLKGVDSTLKIQPAELGDSAVYLCASSLVGQPIFGQGTRLTVV.

The chain combines TRBV6-2 or TRBV6-3 with TRBJ1-1; 10 bases are a match to TRBD1. CDR3 length: 13 residues. Germline CDR1 is MNHEY and CDR2 is SVGEGT. With 6 bases clipped from V and 11 bases from J, the junction kept 9 bases outside the gene matches. The CDR3 region has the DNA TGTGCCAGCAGCTCCGACAGGGGGCTCCAGGCTTTCTTT. Encoded protein: CASSSDRGLQAFF.

The genes are TRBV11-2 and TRBJ1-4, with TRBD1 identical over 8 bases. Per germline, CDR1 SGHAT and CDR2 FQNNGV. V shed 5 bases, J shed 7 bases, and the junction held 9 bases outside the gene matches. This CDR3 region has 15 residues. The CDR3 here is CASSASGGRIEKLFF. CDR3 sequence (DNA): TGTGCCAGCAGCGCTTCAGGGGGCAGGATTGAAAAACTGTTTTTT.

The DNA of the CDR3 is TGTGCCAGCAGTCGGAACTATGGCTACACCTTC. It specifies CASSRNYGYTF. The chain carries TRBV6-2 or TRBV6-3 and TRBJ1-2; D is unclear. With 5 bases removed from V and 2 bases from J, the gap between germline ends came to 3 bases. The CDR3 is made up of 11 amino acids. Looked up from germline, CDR1 is MNHEY and CDR2 is SVGEGT.

J is TRBJ2-5 and V is TRBV6-5, with D perhaps TRBD1 (6 bases). The CDR3 runs 13 residues. From germline, CDR1 is MNHEY and CDR2 SVGAGI. The ends were cut back, 2 bases at V and 5 bases at J, with 9 bases in the middle. CDR3 region: CASSYRGTETQYF. The CDR3 DNA sequence: TGTGCCAGCAGTTACAGGGGGACGGAGACCCAGTACTTC.

This clone was found once. The rearrangement uses TRBV6-5 and TRBJ2-5, with D perhaps matching TRBD2 (6 bases). Germline lookup yields CDR1 MNHEY and CDR2 SVGAGI. V lost 4 bases and J lost 4, with 16 bases in between. This CDR3 has 15 residues. The CDR3 sequence: CASSFPGLAGETQYF. The CDR3 coding sequence is TGTGCCAGCAGTTTCCCGGGACTCGCAGGAGAGACCCAGTACTTC.

About this clone: The conserved closing phenylalanine or tryptophan is absent in this CDR3, likely reflecting a read error. It is unclear where the CDR3 begins or ends on the DNA, so no DNA is shown, and the CDR3 is as TCRdb lists it. The V call is TRBV3-1 (or the pseudogene TRBV3-2), the J call TRBJ2-3; TRBD1 is the table's D call and was not checked against the DNA. The CDR3 adds up to 11 amino acids, both ends counted. Germline CDR1 and CDR2: LGHDT and YNNKEL (reference sequence). The chain's CDR3 is CASSQDVGGLL.

Only one count was recorded for this clone. The rearrangement uses TRBV15 and TRBJ1-1; no reliable D call. The CDR3 extends over 12 amino acids. Germline V lookup: CDR1 LNHNV, CDR2 YYDKDF (reference sequence). The V gene lost 5 bases and the J gene lost 5 bases, with 9 bases spanning the gap. Here the CDR3 reads CATSGRRTEAFF. Here the CDR3 DNA reads TGTGCCACCAGCGGGAGGAGAACTGAAGCTTTCTTT.